These 32 T cell receptor beta chains originate from one sample sequenced in a study of T cells after yellow fever vaccination. One entry per CDR3 protein, called by TCRdb with MiXCR from the 5' RACE reads. The data show some 150,000 distinct CDR3 sequences, approximately 10% seen once. The sample here was CD8+ T cells sorted from PBMCs, taken 15 days after the yellow fever booster vaccination. These receptors originate from a man younger than 30 who received the YFV17D yellow fever vaccine.

This clonotype was detected a few times. The chain couples TRBV7-6 to TRBJ2-1; 8 bases align to TRBD1. V shed 4 bases, J shed 9 bases, and the junction held 26 bases outside the gene matches. The CDR3 totals 20 residues. CDR1 and CDR2 (germline): SGHVS, FNYEAQ. CDR3 in DNA: TGTGCCAGCAGCTCGGAAGAACCGGACAGGGAATGGGACCCCCGGAGTGAGCAGTTCTTC. Translated, it gives CASSSEEPDREWDPRSEQFF.

This chain uses TRBV11-2 with TRBJ2-1; 9 bases line up with TRBD2. V dropped 1 base and J dropped 7; count of bases not matched to a gene: 8. In germline, CDR1 is SGHAT, CDR2 FQNNGV. The CDR3 covers 16 residues. The CDR3 region is CASSLGPSGVYNEQFF. The CDR3 coding sequence is TGTGCCAGCAGCTTAGGGCCTAGCGGGGTATATAATGAGCAGTTCTTC.

V gene TRBV5-1 combines with J gene TRBJ2-2, with TRBD1 as a possible D gene (5 bases). The V end was cut by 4 bases, the J end by 4 bases, with 11 bases between. This CDR3 has 14 residues. Germline CDR1 and CDR2: SGHRS and YFSETQ. CDR3 sequence: CASSTQGSTGELFF. CDR3 sequence (DNA): TGCGCCAGCAGCACCCAGGGTTCCACCGGGGAGCTGTTTTTT.

The V gene is TRBV4-3, the J gene TRBJ2-2, with TRBD1 identical over 7 bases. The CDR3 is 17 amino acids. J gave up 4 bases and V 0 bases, and 8 bases lay outside the gene matches. Germline loops: CDR1 LGHNA, CDR2 YSLEER. The CDR3 DNA sequence: TGCGCCAGCAGCCAAGAATCGAGGGGGCGCGCCACCGGGGAGCTGTTTTTT. This codes for CASSQESRGRATGELFF.

The genes are TRBV7-9 and TRBJ1-2; D unclear. The CDR3 runs to 14 residues. The germline CDR1 and CDR2 sequences are SEHNR and FQNEAQ (reference sequence). Trimming took 3 bases from V and 0 from J, leaving 8 bases between them. CDR3 coding DNA: TGTGCCAGCAGCTTGGGCTCATCTAACTATGGCTACACCTTC. It yields the protein CASSLGSSNYGYTF.

The chain uses TRBV28 and TRBJ2-3; TRBD2 agrees at 10 bases. J was trimmed by 4 bases and V by 2 bases; bases with no gene match: 3. Looked up from germline, CDR1 is MDHEN and CDR2 is SYDVKM. CDR3 size: 15 residues. The DNA for the CDR3 is TGTGCCAGCAGTTTACGGCTAGCGGGGGCAGATACGCAGTATTTT. Translating gives CASSLRLAGADTQYF.

The rearrangement links TRBV7-6 to TRBJ1-2; 9 nucleotides agree with TRBD1. This CDR3 has 14 amino acids. The ends lost 3 bases at V and 2 bases at J; junction bases unmatched: 1. Germline V gene data show CDR1 as SGHVS and CDR2 as FNYEAQ. The CDR3 region has the DNA TGTGCCAGCAGCTTCGGACAGGGGAACTATGGCTACACCTTC. Its translation is CASSFGQGNYGYTF.

This clonotype was seen more than once but under ten times. The CDR3 DNA follows: TGTGCCAGCAGCGTAGGAACTGGGTCCGGCAATGAGCAGTTCTTC. Translation: CASSVGTGSGNEQFF. The chain links TRBV9 to TRBJ2-1; D remains ambiguous. This CDR3 contains 15 residues. Trimming cost V 0 bases and J 6 bases, with 13 bases left between them. Germline CDR1 SGDLS, CDR2 YYNGEE.

This rearrangement joins TRBV20-1 to TRBJ2-7; a possible D gene is TRBD2 (6 bases). This CDR3 is 15 amino acids long. The V end was cut by 4 bases, the J end by 2 bases, with 18 bases between. Germline CDR1 reads DFQATT; CDR2 reads SNEGSKA (reference sequence). In DNA, the CDR3 is TGCAGTGCTACCATGGGCGGGATGAACACCTACGAGCAGTACGTC. Translated: CSATMGGMNTYEQYV.

The chain employs TRBV6-2 or TRBV6-3 and TRBJ2-7; D is unresolved. This CDR3 has 13 residues. Germline assignment: CDR1 MNHEY and CDR2 SVGEGT. V lost 4 bases to trimming and J lost 3 bases, with 10 bases between them. The CDR3 region has the DNA TGTGCCAGCAGTTGGTCTGGAGACTACGAGCAGTACGTC. Amino acid sequence: CASSWSGDYEQYV.

This chain links TRBV27 with TRBJ2-1; 9 bases are shared with TRBD2. This CDR3 is 15 amino acids long. J gave up 15 bases and V 0 bases, and 12 bases lay outside the gene matches. Germline loops: CDR1 MNHEY, CDR2 SMNVEV (reference sequence). This CDR3 is CASSLSGGAGTSRFF. DNA for the CDR3: TGTGCCAGCAGTTTATCAGGGGGGGCCGGGACTAGCCGGTTCTTC.

This clonotype was counted only a few times. The chain uses TRBV7-9 and TRBJ2-4; 9 nucleotides match TRBD1. Trimming at V came to 1 base and at J to 1 base, leaving 11 bases not matched to a gene. This CDR3 region has 19 residues. CDR1 and CDR2 (germline): SEHNR, FQNEAQ (reference sequence). CDR3 nucleotides: TGTGCCAGCAGCTTAGTTAGGACAGGGGCCGGTCGGGCCAAAAACATTCAGTACTTC. This encodes CASSLVRTGAGRAKNIQYF.

This clonotype was recorded a few times. The chain uses TRBV20-1 and TRBJ1-2; 9 positions match TRBD1. V gave up 2 bases and J gave up 1 base; unmatched junction bases: 5. This CDR3 contains 15 residues. CDR1 and CDR2 (germline): DFQATT, SNEGSKA (reference sequence). The CDR3 sequence: CSARSWTGVNYGYTF. In nucleotides, the CDR3 is TGCAGTGCTAGATCATGGACAGGGGTTAACTATGGCTACACCTTC.

This clonotype was seen more than once but under ten times. This chain joins TRBV27 and TRBJ2-1; perhaps D is TRBD1 or TRBD2 (5 bases each). V was shortened by 5 bases and J by 2 bases, with 10 bases between the two germline ends. CDR3 size: 14 residues. Germline V gene sequence: CDR1 MNHEY, CDR2 SMNVEV (reference sequence). This CDR3 is CASSPGPTYNEQFF. The DNA for the CDR3 is TGTGCCAGCAGTCCGGGGCCTACCTACAATGAGCAGTTCTTC.

This clonotype came up a few times. The chain combines TRBV4-2 with TRBJ1-2; D is possibly TRBD1 (5 bases). V dropped 0 bases and J dropped 8 bases, with 13 bases sitting between them. Germline values: CDR1 LGHNA, CDR2 YNFKEQ. The CDR3 spans 14 residues. CDR3 sequence: CASSQDLGGAGYTF. DNA of the CDR3: TGTGCCAGCAGCCAAGATCTTGGCGGGGCCGGCTACACCTTC.

This clonotype turned up a few times. The genes are TRBV12-3 or TRBV12-4 and TRBJ1-2, with D possibly TRBD1 on 6 matching bases. This CDR3 contains 13 residues. With 5 bases removed from V and 4 bases from J, the gap between germline ends came to 11 bases. The CDR3 nucleotides read TGTGCCAGCAGTCCCGGGGGCGTCTATGGCTACACCTTC. This translates into CASSPGGVYGYTF.

The rearrangement uses TRBV3-1 and TRBJ2-3; D tentatively fits TRBD1 or TRBD2 (5 bases each). V was shortened by 0 bases and J by 5 bases, with 9 bases between the two germline ends. CDR3 size: 14 residues. CDR1 and CDR2 from the germline V gene are LGHDT and YNNKEL (reference sequence). The CDR3 loop is CASSQDHGGDTQYF. In DNA, the CDR3 is TGTGCCAGCAGCCAAGATCATGGGGGAGATACGCAGTATTTT.

This chain connects TRBV7-6 to TRBJ1-6; D is unresolved. CDR1 and CDR2 from the germline V gene are SGHVS and FNYEAQ. This CDR3 contains 15 residues. V shed 1 base and J shed 7 bases, with 11 bases lying between them. The CDR3 nucleotides read TGTGCCAGCAGCTTAGGGCGGCAGATCAATTCACCCCTCCACTTT. Translating it yields CASSLGRQINSPLHF.

J is TRBJ1-6 and V is TRBV7-2, with 7 bases fitting TRBD1. The CDR3 totals 16 residues. Trimming removed 5 bases from V and 8 bases from J; junction bases left unmatched: 12. The germline CDR1 and CDR2 sequences are SGHTA and FQGNSA. CDR3 in amino acids: CASSLLLRQGDSPLHF. In nucleotides, the CDR3 is TGTGCCAGCAGCCTACTCTTGAGACAGGGAGATTCACCCCTCCACTTT.

The CDR3 here is CATSRDPSSGNTIYF. The CDR3 nucleotides read TGTGCCACCAGCAGAGATCCAAGCTCTGGAAACACCATATATTTT. The chain recombines TRBV15 with TRBJ1-3, with D unclear. Trimming took 0 bases from V and 0 from J, leaving 6 bases between them. CDR1 LNHNV and CDR2 YYDKDF come from the germline V gene (reference sequence). The CDR3 is 15 amino acids.

This clonotype was observed a few times. The rearrangement joins TRBV7-9 to TRBJ2-7; D remains ambiguous. V gave up 1 base and J gave up 4 bases, with 8 bases separating them. The CDR3 sequence is 13 residues long. Germline values: CDR1 SEHNR, CDR2 FQNEAQ (reference sequence). CDR3 residues: CASSLESTYEQYV. The CDR3 DNA reads TGTGCCAGCAGCTTAGAATCTACATACGAGCAGTACGTC.

There are a few counts of this clonotype. The chain uses TRBV10-3 and TRBJ1-4; perhaps TRBD1 as D (6 bases). Trimming took off 5 bases at V and 0 bases at J, with 10 bases between the two ends. Per the germline V gene, CDR1 is ENHRY and CDR2 is SYGVKD. The CDR3 loop spans 15 amino acids. CDR3 sequence reads: CAISTGTSTNEKLFF. For the CDR3, the DNA is TGTGCCATCAGTACAGGGACCTCAACTAATGAAAAACTGTTTTTT.

This clonotype was observed at least ten times. V usage is TRBV11-1 and J usage is TRBJ2-1; 9 bases are shared with TRBD2. Germline V gene lookup returns CDR1 SGHAT and CDR2 FQDESV (reference sequence). The CDR3 extends over 14 amino acids. Unmatched junction bases numbered 6, after V lost 8 bases and J lost 4 bases. In nucleotides, the CDR3 is TGTGCCAGCCACGCAGCGGGGGGTTACAATGAGCAGTTCTTC. It translates to CASHAAGGYNEQFF.

This clonotype was detected ten times or more. The chain carries TRBV4-2 and TRBJ2-1; D remains unclear. Trimming cost V 1 base and J 3 bases, with 4 bases left between them. The CDR3 runs to 13 residues. CDR1 is LGHNA and CDR2 is YNFKEQ in the germline V gene. CDR3 DNA: TGTGCCAGCAGCCAAGGGTTCTACAATGAGCAGTTCTTC. It specifies CASSQGFYNEQFF.

This clonotype was seen more than once but under ten times. V gene TRBV6-2 or TRBV6-3 combines with J gene TRBJ2-6; weak D call: TRBD1 (5 bases). The CDR3 sequence is 15 residues long. V was shortened by 6 bases and J by 0 bases, with 9 bases between the two germline ends. Per germline, CDR1 MNHEY and CDR2 SVGEGT. As DNA, the CDR3 is TGTGCCAGCAGGGGGCTAGTCTCTGGGGCCAACGTCCTGACTTTC. Amino acid sequence: CASRGLVSGANVLTF.

Only a few counts were recorded for this clonotype. The rearrangement links TRBV4-3 to TRBJ1-5; possibly TRBD1 for D (6 bases). Trimming shortened V by 0 bases and J by 7 bases, and 13 bases separated the two germline ends. This CDR3 is 15 amino acids long. Germline lookup yields CDR1 LGHNA and CDR2 YSLEER. The CDR3 sequence: CASSQDFGGRQPQHF. In nucleotides, the CDR3 is TGCGCCAGCAGCCAAGATTTTGGGGGCCGGCAGCCCCAGCATTTT.

This clonotype was recorded a few times. This rearrangement joins TRBV13 to TRBJ1-4; D remains ambiguous. Germline V gene sequence: CDR1 PRHDT, CDR2 FYEKMQ (reference sequence). This CDR3 contains 12 residues. Trimming took off 5 bases at V and 8 bases at J, with 9 bases between the two ends. CDR3 protein: CASSRYGEKLFF. The CDR3 nucleotides are TGTGCCAGCAGCCGGTACGGAGAAAAACTGTTTTTT.

This clonotype was seen a handful of times. The J gene is TRBJ1-1, the V gene TRBV12-3 or TRBV12-4, with 7 positions matching TRBD1. V was pared by 7 bases and J by 0 bases, with 8 bases of the junction left unmatched. The CDR3 has 15 amino acids. The CDR3 nucleotides are TGTGCCAGCACTCCGACAGGGATGTTGAACACTGAAGCTTTCTTT. Translating gives CASTPTGMLNTEAFF.

The chain couples TRBV4-1 to TRBJ1-1; D is possibly TRBD1 (5 bases). Germline V gene lookup returns CDR1 MGHRA and CDR2 YSYEKL. The length of the CDR3 is 13 residues. The V end lost 1 base, the J end lost 11 bases, and 14 bases lay between the germline ends. The DNA of the CDR3 is TGCGCCAGCAGCCAAGGTGGGACCGCGACGGCTTTCTTT. Residues: CASSQGGTATAFF.

This clonotype was detected ten times or more. This rearrangement joins TRBV12-3 or TRBV12-4 to TRBJ1-5; D unresolved. V lost 3 bases and J 10 bases, leaving 13 bases between the germline ends. CDR3 size: 13 residues. The CDR3 region is CASSFQKIKPQHF. CDR3 DNA: TGTGCCAGCAGTTTCCAGAAAATCAAACCCCAGCATTTT.

V usage is TRBV11-2 and J usage is TRBJ2-5; TRBD1 matches 9 bases. Germline CDR1 reads SGHAT; CDR2 reads FQNNGV. The V segment lost 4 bases and the J segment 5 bases; nucleotides outside the gene matches: 11. The CDR3 contains 16 residues. CDR3 sequence (DNA): TGTGCCAGCAGCTCGAGCGACAGGGGGGTAGCGGAGACCCAGTACTTC. Encoded protein: CASSSSDRGVAETQYF.

This clonotype was found a few times. The rearrangement joins TRBV7-6 to TRBJ1-1; D remains unclear. The CDR3 runs 13 residues. Trimming cost V 3 bases and J 1 base, with 6 bases left between them. Germline CDR1 reads SGHVS; CDR2 reads FNYEAQ. CDR3: CASSFNGNTEAFF. CDR3 nucleotide sequence: TGTGCCAGCAGCTTTAACGGGAACACTGAAGCTTTCTTT.